Included here is one T cell receptor (beta chain) sequence, with context. CDR3 length: 17 amino acids. Losses at the gene ends were 4 bases for V and 4 bases for J; bases not matched to a gene: 12. Germline-derived CDR1 and CDR2 are SGHAT and FQNNGV. Resections took place in Japan or China from about 2013 to 2017. Each case's diagnosis was confirmed by two pathologists on H&E. This specimen belongs to a study of immune evolution from preneoplasia to lung adenocarcinoma. Assay: immunoSEQ multiplex PCR; the TCRdb copy retains only in-frame clones and omits some. The sample contains some 4,500 clones, roughly 73% of which appear only once.

The sequencing input was FFPE minimally invasive lung adenocarcinoma tissue. The clonotype comes from a person aged 60-80 years with lung adenocarcinoma. This rearrangement joins TRBV11-2 to TRBJ2-3, with 9 bases that match TRBD1. CDR3 residues: CASSSLAGQGGADTQYF. CDR3 DNA sequence: TGTGCCAGCAGCTCTCTGGCGGGACAGGGTGGGGCAGATACGCAGTATTTT.